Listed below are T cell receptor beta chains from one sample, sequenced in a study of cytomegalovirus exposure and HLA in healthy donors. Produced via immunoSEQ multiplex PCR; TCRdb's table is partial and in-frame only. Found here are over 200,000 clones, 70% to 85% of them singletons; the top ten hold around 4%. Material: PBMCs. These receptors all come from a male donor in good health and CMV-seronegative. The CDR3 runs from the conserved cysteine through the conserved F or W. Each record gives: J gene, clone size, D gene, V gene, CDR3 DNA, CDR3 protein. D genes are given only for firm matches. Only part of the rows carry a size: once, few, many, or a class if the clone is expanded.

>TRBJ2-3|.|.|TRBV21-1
TGTGCCAGCAGTCAAAGCGGGGGCTCGACCCTAAAAGATACGCAGTATTTT
CASSQSGGSTLKDTQYF
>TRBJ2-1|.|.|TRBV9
TGTGCCAGCAGCGCCGGGGTGCACAATGAGCAGTTCTTC
CASSAGVHNEQFF
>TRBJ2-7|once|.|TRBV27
TGTGCCAGCAGTACCAGGGAGGCGGGGTCCTACGAGCAGTACTTC
CASSTREAGSYEQYF
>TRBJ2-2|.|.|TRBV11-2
TGTGCCAGCAGCTTGACAGGCGGGGGGGAGCTGTTTTTT
CASSLTGGGELFF
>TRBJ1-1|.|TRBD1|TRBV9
TGTGCCAGCAGCCCACGACAGGGGAACACTGAAGCTTTCTTT
CASSPRQGNTEAFF
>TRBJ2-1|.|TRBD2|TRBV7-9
TGTGCCAGCAGCTTGAGCGGGAGGGCCAACAATGAGCAGTTCTTC
CASSLSGRANNEQFF
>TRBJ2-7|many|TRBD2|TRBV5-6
TGTGCCAGCAGCTGGGGGACTAGCGGGTATGGGGAGCAGTACTTC
CASSWGTSGYGEQYF
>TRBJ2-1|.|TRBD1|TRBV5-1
TGCGCCAGCAGCTCGCTGGGACAGGGCCGTGAGCAGTTCTTC
CASSSLGQGREQFF
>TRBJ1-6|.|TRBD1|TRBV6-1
TGTGCCAGCAGTTCGACAGGGATGCGATCACCCCTCCACTTT
CASSSTGMRSPLHF
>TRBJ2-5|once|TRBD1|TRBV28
TGTGCCAGCAGTCCAACAACCGGGACAGGGCCAAACTTC
CASSPTTGTGPNF